This T cell receptor beta chain derives from a study of shared clonotypes between healthy human individuals. Clones were read by immunoSEQ multiplex PCR, and TCRdb kept only the in-frame ones, dropping some. The table shows hundreds of thousands of clones, with about 98% occurring only once. CD45RO-negative cells were positively selected for CCR7, leaving out terminally differentiated effector memory CD45RA+ cells. Trimming at V came to 5 bases and at J to 0 bases, leaving 11 bases not matched to a gene. The CDR3 contains 18 residues. Germline CDR1 is GTSNPN and CDR2 is SVGIG (reference sequence). The sequenced material came from naive CD8+ T cells sorted from blood. This clonotype originated in a man younger than 40 in good health. V gene TRBV30 combines with J gene TRBJ2-2, with TRBD2 matching 11 bases. Here the CDR3 DNA reads TGTGCCTGGTTTGGACTAGCGGGCGGCCCAGCGAACACCGGGGAGCTGTTTTTT. It is translated as CAWFGLAGGPANTGELFF. Using reference TRBV30 and TRBJ2-2 for the parts outside the CDR3, the full variable domain is SQTIHQWPATLVQPVGSPLSLECTVEGTSNPNLYWYRQAAGRGLQLLFYSVGIGQISSEVPQNLSASRPQDRQFILSSKKLLLSDSGFYLCAWFGLAGGPANTGELFFGEGSRLTVL.